The 27 T cell receptor beta chains below all came from one sample that was sequenced in a study of Ad26.COV2.S vaccination and SARS-CoV-2 variants. Regarding treatment: about 20 received Ad26.COV2.S at low or high dose, single or two shots; several received placebo; per-sample allocation not given. At day 63 after the first vaccine or placebo injection, samples were drawn. Sequencing was performed with immunoSEQ multiplex PCR; in TCRdb, only in-frame clones are kept and a portion is missing. Found here are over 400,000 clones, nearly 90% of them singletons; the top ten hold 2.5%. The sample in question was peripheral blood, obtained in a trial of Ad26.COV2.S vaccine versus placebo. The receptors derive from a person between 18 and 59 years old who received the Ad26.COV2.S COVID-19 vaccine or a placebo.

The gene calls are TRBV2 and TRBJ1-4; 7 bases agree with TRBD1. The CDR3 runs to 15 residues. The trim removed 4 bases at V and 4 bases at J, leaving 6 bases unmatched. Germline CDR1 SNHLY, CDR2 FYNNEI. The CDR3 DNA follows: TGTGCCAGCAGTGCCAACAGGGGCGTTAATGAAAAACTGTTTTTT. Translation: CASSANRGVNEKLFF.

The J gene is TRBJ2-2, the V gene TRBV25-1; D call uncertain. The CDR3 contains 16 residues. V gave up 2 bases and J gave up 0 bases, with 10 bases separating them. The germline V gene encodes CDR1 MGHDK and CDR2 SYGVNS. CDR3 region: CASSELGISNTGELFF. The CDR3 DNA reads TGTGCCAGCAGTGAACTGGGGATCTCGAACACCGGGGAGCTGTTTTTT. Drawing the rest from reference TRBV25-1 and TRBJ2-2, the complete variable domain is EADIYQTPRYLVIGTGKKITLECSQTMGHDKMYWYQQDPGMELHLIHYSYGVNSTEKGDLSSESTVSRIRTEHFPLTLESARPSHTSQYLCASSELGISNTGELFFGEGSRLTVL.

This clone was detected once. This chain connects TRBV3-1 (or the pseudogene TRBV3-2) to TRBJ2-7, with TRBD1 matching 7 bases. CDR1 is LGHDT and CDR2 is YNNKEL in the germline V gene (reference sequence). CDR3 length: 15 residues. Trimming cost V 4 bases and J 2 bases; bases outside gene matches: 8. The CDR3 region is CASSRGQAFTYEQYF. The CDR3 DNA reads TGTGCCAGCAGCCGAGGACAGGCCTTTACCTACGAGCAGTACTTC.

The CDR3 loop reads CASSYQGRNEQFF. In DNA form, the CDR3 reads TGTGCCAGCAGTTACCAGGGGAGGAATGAGCAGTTCTTC. V usage is TRBV6-6 and J usage is TRBJ2-1, with D perhaps being TRBD1 or TRBD2 (6 bases each). Germline assignment: CDR1 MNHNY and CDR2 SVGAGI (reference sequence). The CDR3 length is 13 residues. V dropped 2 bases and J dropped 7 bases, with 9 bases sitting between them.

The rearrangement links TRBV7-9 to TRBJ2-1; 8 bases line up with TRBD1. Germline CDR1 SEHNR, CDR2 FQNEAQ (reference sequence). Trimming removed 5 bases from V and 2 bases from J; junction bases left unmatched: 5. This CDR3 spans 15 amino acids. CDR3 amino acids: CASSPTGGTYNEQFF. CDR3 in DNA: TGTGCCAGCAGCCCAACAGGGGGAACCTACAATGAGCAGTTCTTC.

The rearrangement links TRBV2 to TRBJ1-4; TRBD1 matches 7 bases. This CDR3 spans 14 amino acids. Germline CDR1 is SNHLY and CDR2 is FYNNEI. With V trimmed by 7 bases and J by 6 bases, 8 bases remained unmatched. This CDR3 is CASTRRTGYEKLFF. CDR3 DNA sequence: TGTGCCAGCACCCGCCGGACAGGTTATGAAAAACTGTTTTTT.

This clone appeared a single time. The chain has TRBV18 and TRBJ1-2; 10 positions match TRBD1. The J segment lost 4 bases and the V segment lost 6 bases, leaving 11 bases of the junction unmatched. The CDR3 extends over 16 amino acids. Germline assignment: CDR1 KGHSH and CDR2 LQKENI. As DNA, the CDR3 is TGTGCCAGCTCGCTGCAGACAGGGGGCGTCGGCTATGGCTACACCTTC. Translating it yields CASSLQTGGVGYGYTF.

As DNA, the CDR3 is TGTGCCAGCAGCCAAGATCGGGGCTCCCATACGCAGTATTTT. Protein sequence: CASSQDRGSHTQYF. The chain carries TRBV4-2 and TRBJ2-3, with D perhaps matching TRBD1 or TRBD2 (5 bases each). The CDR3 is made up of 14 amino acids. Germline CDR1 and CDR2: LGHNA and YNFKEQ. V was cut by 0 bases and J by 7 bases, with 11 bases left in between.

This chain links TRBV12-3 or TRBV12-4 with TRBJ2-3; D unresolved. The ends were cut back, 7 bases at V and 2 bases at J, with 4 bases in the middle. There are 11 residues in the CDR3. CDR3: CASILTDTQYF. CDR3 nucleotides: TGTGCCAGCATCCTCACAGATACGCAGTATTTT.

The J gene is TRBJ2-7, the V gene TRBV10-3; TRBD1 matches at 8 bases. The germline gives CDR1 ENHRY, CDR2 SYGVKD. The ends lost 5 bases at V and 1 base at J; junction bases unmatched: 7. The CDR3 extends over 15 amino acids. CDR3 region: CAISRQGNPSYEQYF. In nucleotides, the CDR3 is TGTGCCATCAGTCGACAGGGGAATCCTTCCTACGAGCAGTACTTC.

To note about this clone: At one boundary the junction diverges from the germline segment, which might be a read error. The chain has TRBV28 and TRBJ2-4; no clear D. Germline CDR1 reads MDHEN; CDR2 reads SYDVKM. The CDR3 length is 9 residues. The CDR3 sequence: CASSRIWDF. CDR3 coding DNA: TGTGCCAGCAGCCGGATTTGGGACTTC.

The chain has TRBV19 and TRBJ1-1, with D perhaps TRBD1 (6 bases). The CDR3 extends over 13 amino acids. CDR1 is LNHDA, CDR2 SQIVND, per germline (reference sequence). V was pared by 3 bases and J by 4 bases, with 9 bases between. CDR3: CASSIRGPTEAFF. The CDR3 DNA reads as TGTGCCAGTAGTATTCGGGGGCCCACTGAAGCTTTCTTT.

This clone was detected once. This chain connects TRBV3-1 (or the pseudogene TRBV3-2) to TRBJ2-3; D is uncertain. The germline V and J ends were trimmed by 1 base and 2 bases, with 13 bases remaining between them. In germline, CDR1 is LGHDT, CDR2 YNNKEL (reference sequence). This CDR3 has 16 residues. DNA of the CDR3: TGTGCCAGCAGCCAAGTTCTTTCCAGTCTCACAGATACGCAGTATTTT. The encoded protein is CASSQVLSSLTDTQYF.

The V call is TRBV28, the J call TRBJ2-7; 7 bases line up with TRBD1. Germline V gene sequence: CDR1 MDHEN, CDR2 SYDVKM. This CDR3 comprises 12 residues. V shed 6 bases, J shed 3 bases, and the junction held 2 bases outside the gene matches. CDR3 sequence (DNA): TGTGCCAGCAGGAGGGACAGCTACGAGCAGTACTTC. Residues: CASRRDSYEQYF.

This clone appeared once. The rearrangement links TRBV20-1 to TRBJ2-1; D is unclear. This CDR3 has 11 amino acids. V gave up 4 bases and J gave up 9 bases, with 10 bases separating them. The germline gives CDR1 DFQATT, CDR2 SNEGSKA (reference sequence). CDR3: CSAITYSEQFF. CDR3 in DNA: TGCAGTGCTATCACATACTCTGAGCAGTTCTTC.

V and J are TRBV2 and TRBJ1-6; TRBD1 agrees at 8 bases. This CDR3 comprises 15 residues. With V trimmed by 8 bases and J by 12 bases, 15 bases remained unmatched. Germline assignment: CDR1 SNHLY and CDR2 FYNNEI. CDR3 bases: TGTGCCAGCGGACCGGACAGGGCACCCTTAGGACCCCTCCACTTT. Translated: CASGPDRAPLGPLHF.

In this sample, this clone turned up once. The chain is built from TRBV6-2 or TRBV6-3 and TRBJ1-4; D possibly corresponds to TRBD1 (5 bases). Germline V gene data show CDR1 as MNHEY and CDR2 as SVGEGT. The CDR3 has 13 amino acids. V shed 4 bases and J shed 17 bases, with 20 bases lying between them. The CDR3 bases are TGTGCCAGCAGTTGGGCTGGGGCCCGGGAAAGTTTTTTT. Protein product: CASSWAGARESFF.

This clone was observed once. CDR3 in DNA: TGTGCCAGCAGCTTAGCTAAGGGGGCACCCCTCCACTTT. This codes for CASSLAKGAPLHF. The rearrangement links TRBV7-9 to TRBJ1-6; a weak D match, TRBD1 (6 bases). This CDR3 comprises 13 residues. Germline V CDR1 and CDR2: SEHNR, FQNEAQ (reference sequence). The V end lost 0 bases, the J end lost 11 bases, and 8 bases lay between the germline ends.

The V call is TRBV6-5, the J call TRBJ1-1; 7 bases are shared with TRBD1. The CDR3 consists of 14 residues. Germline loops: CDR1 MNHEY, CDR2 SVGAGI. V was pared by 6 bases and J by 8 bases, with 12 bases of the junction left unmatched. CDR3 sequence (DNA): TGTGCCAGCAGCTCACAGGGGACCTCCCTAGAAGCTTTCTTT. This translates into CASSSQGTSLEAFF.

V gene TRBV29-1 combines with J gene TRBJ2-1; either TRBD1 or TRBD2 may fit D (5 bases each). Germline V CDR1 and CDR2: SQVTM, ANQGSEA. This CDR3 has 15 amino acids. Trimming pared 4 bases from V and 6 bases from J, leaving 19 bases between. The CDR3 coding sequence is TGCAGCGTTGTGGCTCCGAGGGTGGGGGTCAATGAGCAGTTCTTC. The encoded protein is CSVVAPRVGVNEQFF.

The chain has TRBV27 and TRBJ1-6; TRBD1 might be the D (5 bases). V lost 3 bases and J 5 bases, leaving 11 bases between the germline ends. CDR1 MNHEY and CDR2 SMNVEV come from the germline V gene (reference sequence). CDR3 length: 15 amino acids. The CDR3 reads CASSLRDGNNSPLHF. CDR3 DNA: TGTGCCAGCAGTTTGCGGGACGGGAATAATTCACCCCTCCACTTT.

The CDR3 nucleotides read TGTGCCAGCAGGCCTGCAGGGGAGAGGGGGAACACTGAAGCTTTCTTT. It translates to CASRPAGERGNTEAFF. V and J are TRBV25-1 and TRBJ1-1, with D possibly TRBD1 on 6 matching bases. Germline assignment: CDR1 MGHDK and CDR2 SYGVNS. CDR3 length: 16 residues. V lost 6 bases to trimming and J lost 1 base, with 18 bases between them.

This chain connects TRBV7-2 to TRBJ2-2; D may be TRBD2 (5 bases). The germline gives CDR1 SGHTA, CDR2 FQGNSA. V gave up 1 base and J gave up 5 bases, with 8 bases separating them. There are 14 residues in the CDR3. For the CDR3, the DNA is TGTGCCAGCAGCTTAGTGGGCGGGACCGGGGAGCTGTTTTTT. Encoded protein: CASSLVGGTGELFF.

V usage is TRBV9 and J usage is TRBJ1-4, with D uncertain. The CDR3 length is 15 residues. CDR1 SGDLS and CDR2 YYNGEE come from the germline V gene. V lost 1 base to trimming and J lost 5 bases, with 12 bases between them. The CDR3 DNA reads as TGTGCCAGCAGCGTAAGCACGGTCCCGAATGAAAAACTGTTTTTT. It translates to CASSVSTVPNEKLFF.

The chain joins TRBV18 to TRBJ2-7; TRBD1 matches 7 bases. The ends lost 3 bases at V and 6 bases at J; junction bases unmatched: 5. The CDR3 has 13 amino acids. CDR1 is KGHSH, CDR2 LQKENI, per germline. The chain's CDR3 is CASSPLGTAEQYV. The CDR3 bases are TGTGCCAGCTCACCCCTAGGGACAGCCGAGCAGTACGTC.

This clone appeared a few times. This sequence joins TRBV9 and TRBJ1-4; TRBD1 might be the D (5 bases). V was shortened by 0 bases and J by 7 bases, with 13 bases between the two germline ends. CDR1 is SGDLS, CDR2 YYNGEE, per germline. The CDR3 runs 15 residues. The CDR3 reads CASSVGGGEGEKLFF. The DNA of the CDR3 is TGTGCCAGCAGCGTAGGAGGAGGGGAGGGTGAAAAACTGTTTTTT.

This chain connects TRBV28 to TRBJ1-5; D is possibly TRBD1 (5 bases). This CDR3 has 15 residues. Germline V CDR1 and CDR2: MDHEN, SYDVKM. The germline V and J ends were trimmed by 2 bases and 4 bases, with 12 bases remaining between them. Here the CDR3 reads CASSLRGSGNQPQHF. The CDR3 region has the DNA TGTGCCAGCAGTTTAAGGGGCTCGGGTAATCAGCCCCAGCATTTT.